This is a list of T cell receptor beta chains from one sample in a study of blood T cell repertoires in COVID-19. Repertoires were generated with immunoSEQ multiplex PCR, while TCRdb's copy carries only in-frame clones and drops some. This repertoire shows about 230,000 clones, 75% to 85% found once; its top ten account for 1.3%. Specimen: peripheral blood. Every receptor here comes from a woman under 40 with COVID-19, enrolled during active disease. Both conserved end residues are part of each CDR3. The D gene is left open where the match is weak. Part of the rows lack a size; the others show once, few, many or a class for expanded clones.

j_gene: TRBJ1-2; abundance: NA; d_gene: TRBD1; v_gene: TRBV7-3; CDR3aa: CASSLTGQGLSGYTF; CDR3nt: TGTGCCAGCAGCTTAACAGGACAGGGATTATCTGGCTACACCTTC
j_gene: TRBJ2-3; abundance: NA; d_gene: NA; v_gene: TRBV15; CDR3aa: CATSIRAGPTDTQYF; CDR3nt: TGTGCCACCAGCATTCGTGCAGGGCCCACAGATACGCAGTATTTT
j_gene: TRBJ2-3; abundance: NA; d_gene: NA; v_gene: TRBV15; CDR3aa: CATSRARDTQYF; CDR3nt: TGTGCCACCAGCAGAGCCAGAGATACGCAGTATTTT
j_gene: TRBJ2-1; abundance: NA; d_gene: NA; v_gene: TRBV27; CDR3aa: CASSQYNEQFF; CDR3nt: TGTGCCAGCAGCCAGTACAATGAGCAGTTCTTC
j_gene: TRBJ2-5; abundance: once; d_gene: TRBD1; v_gene: TRBV7-9; CDR3aa: CASSRSRTGGETQYF; CDR3nt: TGTGCCAGCAGCCGAAGCAGAACAGGGGGGGAGACCCAGTACTTC
j_gene: TRBJ2-1; abundance: NA; d_gene: NA; v_gene: TRBV6-5; CDR3aa: CASRDLTNEQFF; CDR3nt: TGTGCCAGCCGGGACTTGACTAATGAGCAGTTCTTC
j_gene: TRBJ1-2; abundance: NA; d_gene: TRBD1; v_gene: TRBV18; CDR3aa: CASSPPGQGAYGYTF; CDR3nt: TGTGCCAGCTCACCACCGGGACAGGGGGCCTATGGCTACACCTTC
j_gene: TRBJ2-5; abundance: NA; d_gene: NA; v_gene: TRBV9; CDR3aa: CASSGRGQDYGETQYF; CDR3nt: TGTGCCAGCAGCGGCCGTGGGCAGGACTATGGCGAGACCCAGTACTTC
j_gene: TRBJ2-1; abundance: NA; d_gene: TRBD2; v_gene: TRBV7-2; CDR3aa: CASSLAPGLAGDEQFF; CDR3nt: TGTGCCAGCAGCTTAGCCCCAGGACTAGCGGGAGATGAGCAGTTCTTC
j_gene: TRBJ2-4; abundance: NA; d_gene: NA; v_gene: TRBV25-1; CDR3aa: CASSERNIQYF; CDR3nt: TGTGCCAGCAGTGAACGGAACATTCAGTACTTC
j_gene: TRBJ2-5; abundance: NA; d_gene: TRBD1; v_gene: TRBV6-5; CDR3aa: CASTRQQGAETQYF; CDR3nt: TGTGCCAGCACTCGACAGCAGGGGGCAGAGACCCAGTACTTC
j_gene: TRBJ2-2; abundance: NA; d_gene: NA; v_gene: TRBV11-2; CDR3aa: CASSLASAGELFF; CDR3nt: TGTGCCAGCAGCTTAGCTAGCGCCGGGGAGCTGTTTTTT
j_gene: TRBJ2-2; abundance: NA; d_gene: TRBD1; v_gene: TRBV6-4; CDR3aa: CASSDLPVGTVGAGELFF; CDR3nt: TGTGCCAGCAGTGATTTACCGGTTGGGACAGTCGGGGCCGGGGAGCTGTTTTTT
j_gene: TRBJ2-3; abundance: NA; d_gene: NA; v_gene: TRBV27; CDR3aa: CASKQDRLGTDTQYF; CDR3nt: TGTGCCAGCAAACAAGACAGGTTAGGCACAGATACGCAGTATTTT
j_gene: TRBJ2-1; abundance: many; d_gene: NA; v_gene: TRBV11-1; CDR3aa: CASSLNAAEQFF; CDR3nt: TGTGCCAGCAGCTTAAATGCGGCTGAGCAGTTCTTC
j_gene: TRBJ2-7; abundance: NA; d_gene: TRBD1; v_gene: TRBV30; CDR3aa: CAWNRGHYEQYF; CDR3nt: TGTGCCTGGAACAGGGGGCACTACGAGCAGTACTTC
j_gene: TRBJ2-7; abundance: NA; d_gene: NA; v_gene: TRBV4-3; CDR3aa: CASSQGTGRYYEQYF; CDR3nt: TGCGCCAGCAGCCAAGGGACGGGGAGATACTACGAGCAGTACTTC
j_gene: TRBJ1-5; abundance: NA; d_gene: TRBD1; v_gene: TRBV27; CDR3aa: CASSFHGTGAASPQHF; CDR3nt: TGTGCCAGCAGTTTCCACGGGACAGGGGCGGCCTCGCCCCAGCATTTT
j_gene: TRBJ2-3; abundance: NA; d_gene: TRBD1; v_gene: TRBV2; CDR3aa: CASGRDRGADTQYF; CDR3nt: TGTGCCAGCGGCCGGGACAGGGGTGCAGATACGCAGTATTTT
j_gene: TRBJ2-7; abundance: NA; d_gene: TRBD1; v_gene: TRBV19; CDR3aa: CASSTLDRGRPYEQYF; CDR3nt: TGTGCCAGTAGTACTCTGGACAGGGGGCGCCCCTACGAGCAGTACTTC
j_gene: TRBJ2-2; abundance: NA; d_gene: TRBD1; v_gene: TRBV3-1/TRBV3-2; CDR3aa: CASSQGQGESGELFF; CDR3nt: TGTGCCAGCAGCCAAGGACAGGGAGAATCTGGGGAGCTGTTTTTT
j_gene: TRBJ2-3; abundance: NA; d_gene: TRBD2; v_gene: TRBV28; CDR3aa: CASSLLVVLAGRTDTQYF; CDR3nt: TGTGCCAGCAGTTTATTAGTGGTACTAGCGGGGCGAACAGATACGCAGTATTTT
j_gene: TRBJ2-2; abundance: NA; d_gene: TRBD2; v_gene: TRBV2; CDR3aa: CASSVLAGDTGELFF; CDR3nt: TGTGCCAGCAGCGTTCTAGCGGGAGACACCGGGGAGCTGTTTTTT
j_gene: TRBJ1-2; abundance: NA; d_gene: NA; v_gene: TRBV9; CDR3aa: CASSRDTHYGYTF; CDR3nt: TGTGCCAGCAGTCGGGACACACACTATGGCTACACCTTC
j_gene: TRBJ2-7; abundance: NA; d_gene: NA; v_gene: TRBV29-1; CDR3aa: CSVGSGAYEQYF; CDR3nt: TGCAGCGTTGGTTCAGGGGCTTACGAGCAGTACTTC
j_gene: TRBJ1-5; abundance: NA; d_gene: TRBD1; v_gene: TRBV4-3; CDR3aa: CASSQWLQGNQPQHF; CDR3nt: TGCGCCAGCAGCCAATGGTTACAGGGGAATCAGCCCCAGCATTTT
j_gene: TRBJ2-1; abundance: NA; d_gene: TRBD2; v_gene: TRBV15; CDR3aa: CATSTPLAGVNNEQFF; CDR3nt: TGTGCCACCAGCACCCCACTGGCGGGGGTAAACAATGAGCAGTTCTTC
j_gene: TRBJ2-1; abundance: few; d_gene: TRBD2; v_gene: TRBV6-2/TRBV6-3; CDR3aa: CASSPSGNRPYNEQFF; CDR3nt: TGTGCCAGCAGCCCTAGCGGGAATCGGCCGTACAATGAGCAGTTCTTC
j_gene: TRBJ2-5; abundance: NA; d_gene: TRBD2; v_gene: TRBV5-4; CDR3aa: CASSFGLAGKETQYF; CDR3nt: TGTGCCAGCAGTTTCGGACTAGCGGGCAAAGAGACCCAGTACTTC
j_gene: TRBJ2-5; abundance: NA; d_gene: NA; v_gene: TRBV11-3; CDR3aa: CASSLGRQTQETQYF; CDR3nt: TGTGCCAGCAGCTTAGGGCGGCAGACTCAAGAGACCCAGTACTTC
j_gene: TRBJ2-7; abundance: NA; d_gene: TRBD1; v_gene: TRBV30; CDR3aa: CAWNRDRGREQYF; CDR3nt: TGTGCCTGGAACCGGGACAGGGGACGGGAGCAGTACTTC
j_gene: TRBJ1-5; abundance: NA; d_gene: NA; v_gene: TRBV19; CDR3aa: CASSHHRVYQPQHF; CDR3nt: TGTGCCAGTAGTCACCACAGGGTCTATCAGCCCCAGCATTTT
j_gene: TRBJ2-3; abundance: NA; d_gene: TRBD1; v_gene: TRBV5-1; CDR3aa: CASSIGQGNTDTQYF; CDR3nt: TGCGCCAGCAGCATAGGACAGGGAAATACAGATACGCAGTATTTT
j_gene: TRBJ2-1; abundance: NA; d_gene: NA; v_gene: TRBV10-3; CDR3aa: CAISLEEPSEQFF; CDR3nt: TGTGCCATCTCCCTCGAGGAGCCGAGTGAGCAGTTCTTC
j_gene: TRBJ2-3; abundance: NA; d_gene: NA; v_gene: TRBV6-5; CDR3aa: CASSYSYQGTDTQYF; CDR3nt: TGTGCCAGCAGTTACTCGTACCAGGGAACAGATACGCAGTATTTT
j_gene: TRBJ2-1; abundance: NA; d_gene: NA; v_gene: TRBV6-5; CDR3aa: CASTQGHEQFF; CDR3nt: TGTGCCAGCACTCAGGGCCATGAGCAGTTCTTC
j_gene: TRBJ1-1; abundance: NA; d_gene: NA; v_gene: TRBV6-6; CDR3aa: CASENGAGLYTEAFF; CDR3nt: TGTGCCAGCGAAAATGGTGCAGGGCTTTACACTGAAGCTTTCTTT